This record looks at one TCR beta chain sequence and its context. Its antigen is undetermined. This entry belongs to a study of T cell responses to AZD1222 COVID-19 vaccine. Findings of the study overall: Spike-specific TCR breadth and depth were elevated following two AZD1222 doses. Possibly, clonal diversity was underestimated; donors were largely white British and included more females. There were vaccine-associated CD4 TCRs across spike, dominant at 160-218 and 743-854.

The CDR3 has 16 residues. Data came from immunoSEQ multiplex PCR; TCRdb stores just in-frame clones and leaves some out. The data hold about 97,000 clones, with roughly nine tenths observed a single time. The V and J genes are TRBV1 and TRBJ2-1; the D call of TRBD2 is as the table states it, not checked on the DNA. TRBV1 is noted as a pseudogene. This specimen was peripheral blood, taken on day 0 of AZD1222 vaccination. The sequence was collected from an adult in good health. CDR3 DNA: TGCACCAGCAGCCAAGATCCCAGCGGGAGGGCAAGTGAGCAGTTCTTC. Its protein is CTSSQDPSGRASEQFF.